Described below is a single T cell receptor beta chain sequence and its context. Its antigen is still unknown. Base quality data are lacking; no much larger clone is found one base away. Between the V and J ends, shortened by 4 bases and 9 bases respectively, the junction contains 16 bases. The CDR3 goes from the cysteine to the phenylalanine over 13 residues. The only DNA kept is the CDR3, 39 bases in frame from the first base. The germline V gene supplies CDR1 SQVTM and CDR2 ANQGSEA. This entry is derived from a study of CD8+ T cells in alopecia areata (dated by TCRdb to about 2018). About the full investigation: Treated patients were enrolled in an open-label pilot trial of oral tofacitinib at 5 to 10 mg twice daily for moderate-to-severe alopecia areata. Clonality in the scalp was compared among normal scalp (n=4), patchy alopecia areata scalp (n=8), and alopecia totalis/universalis scalp (n=8). Amplification of TCRbeta CDR3 regions was done by immunoSEQ multiplex PCR using 35 Vbeta forward primers and 13 Jbeta reverse primers. For the treated patients, the SALT score, which quantifies what percentage of scalp surface area is affected, served as the measure of disease severity. RNA came from the PAXgene miRNA kit for fixed scalp, the miRNeasy kit for PBMCs, and the RNeasy kit for mouse skin. On the human side, TCRbeta sequencing was run on scalp tissue and on sorted CD4+ and CD8+ peripheral blood T cells from healthy controls and from alopecia areata patients with either patchy or totalis/universalis disease. Patients received tofacitinib for 6 to 18 months and were then followed off drug for 6 months to check for delayed response and recurrence. Patients on tofacitinib were biopsied at baseline and after 4 and 24 weeks of treatment, and several of the patients also had a later scalp biopsy. In both human patients and the C3H/HeJ mouse model, the study applied high-throughput TCRbeta sequencing to look at T cell clonal expansion in alopecia areata.

The receptor library was made with the immunoSEQ multiplex PCR assay. RNA was extracted from all samples and reverse transcribed into cDNA, which served as template for TCR sequencing. SuperScript III was used for first-strand cDNA synthesis, primed with a 2:1 mix of oligo-dT and random hexamers. A synthetic immune receptor repertoire was used to gauge amplification bias, and whatever bias remained was removed computationally. Per the original workflow: Raw reads were preprocessed to remove errors, and CDR3 was defined by IMGT conventions from the conserved cysteine to phenylalanine. Clonality was computed by normalizing Shannon entropy by log2 of the number of productive unique TCRs and subtracting the result from 1. Scalp TCRbeta sequences were cross-referenced with sorted blood CD4 and CD8 repertoires so that the CD4 or CD8 identity of scalp clones could be inferred. Sourced from immuneACCESS, this table was stored by TCRdb with only in-frame sequences that have V and J called. A share of the clones is absent; for the studies checked, an unresolved V gene accounts for under half, and the remainder has no known explanation. From that table come the V and J calls and clone size; the DNA was used to work out D and trimming. In this sample the table shows about 190,000 clones, about 60% of which occur a single time. Jointly, the top ten make up roughly 0.67% of the sample.

Points the paper makes about the study in general: Many expanded lesional clones persisted in scalp and blood during tofacitinib treatment, which may partly explain relapse after stopping treatment. With tofacitinib, both scalp clonality and the number of expanded CD8+ clones among the top 100 scalp clones went down significantly. Scalp TCR repertoire analysis is complicated because resident alphabeta T cells in normal human skin are also sequenced, whereas mouse skin is dominated by gammadelta T cells. Higher clonality and more expanded CD8+ clones were observed in lesional scalp than in normal scalp, particularly in alopecia totalis/universalis, a finding suggestive of antigenic drive. Compared with mice, TCR sequences shared between patients were less clear, possibly partly because of HLA diversity across the patient population. Because the treated cohort was small and had only one nonresponder, larger studies are needed to examine links between baseline CD8+ expansion and response.

The time point label of this sample denotes: about four weeks on oral tofacitinib. The intended sense of this specimen's treatment or condition label: oral pan-JAK inhibitor, 5-10 mg twice daily. Peripheral blood and lesional scalp punch biopsies were obtained from patients with alopecia areata. After PBMCs were isolated by density centrifugation and stained for CD3, CD4 and CD8, a FACSAria was used to sort CD4+ and CD8+ T cells. The chain employs TRBV29-1 and TRBJ2-1; TRBD1 might be the D gene, on 6 matching bases. The clonotype was recovered from a human donor with alopecia areata. This specimen consisted of CD4+ T cells sorted from blood, obtained at week 4, from a patient treated with tofacitinib. The nucleotides are TGCAGCGTTGCACAGGGACCAAGGGGTGAGCAGTTCTTC. It encodes CSVAQGPRGEQFF.